The 3 T cell receptor beta chains below come from one sample, sequenced in a study of technical replicates of blood from several donors. Data came from immunoSEQ multiplex PCR; TCRdb stores just in-frame clones and leaves some out. The sample contains 72,000 or so clones, approximately 93% of which appear only once. The sequenced material came from T cells isolated from PBMCs. These receptors came from a human donor in good health.

The rearrangement uses TRBV28 and TRBJ2-7; D is unclear. V was trimmed by 7 bases and J by 2 bases, leaving 12 bases between them. This CDR3 has 13 amino acids. Germline V lookup: CDR1 MDHEN, CDR2 SYDVKM. The CDR3 bases are TGTGCCAGCATTCGAGGAAGGCCCTACGAGCAGTACTTC. Its translation: CASIRGRPYEQYF.

The chain employs TRBV28 and TRBJ1-1; D is perhaps TRBD1 (5 bases). The CDR3 spans 15 residues. The germline CDR1 and CDR2 sequences are MDHEN and SYDVKM. Trimming left V 4 bases short and J 7 bases short, with 19 bases between. In nucleotides, the CDR3 is TGTGCCAGCAGTTATAGGGGTTTGGCGCGGATTGAAGCTTTCTTT. The encoded protein is CASSYRGLARIEAFF.

The chain recombines TRBV7-8 with TRBJ2-7; 10 bases line up with TRBD2. Trimming removed 0 bases from V and 5 bases from J; junction bases left unmatched: 7. This CDR3 has 16 residues. Germline V gene lookup returns CDR1 SGHVS and CDR2 FQNEAQ. CDR3 bases: TGTGCCAGCAGCTTAGCGAGAACTAGCGGGATAAACGAGCAGTACTTC. Translating it yields CASSLARTSGINEQYF.